These T cell receptor beta chains were read from a single sample in a study of T cells in Graves' hyperthyroidism and ophthalmopathy. In TCRdb, the multiplex PCR reads were re-called with MiXCR into one record per CDR3 protein. The sample has approximately 610,000 distinct CDR3 sequences, approximately 15% seen once. Sequencing was performed on blood. The receptors come from a woman aged 40 to 50 with Graves' ophthalmopathy. The CDR3 runs from the conserved cysteine through the conserved F or W. The D gene is left open where the match is weak. Clone size appears in some rows only: once, few, many, or a class for an expanded clone.

d_call	v_call	clone_size	j_call	cdr3_aa	cdr3_nt
-	TRBV7-2	many	TRBJ2-4	CASSLTRGAQNIQYF	TGTGCCAGCAGCTTAACTAGGGGTGCGCAAAACATTCAGTACTTC
-	TRBV28	many	TRBJ1-3	CASSLGGVTGVGNTIYF	TGTGCCAGCAGTTTAGGAGGGGTGACAGGCGTCGGAAACACCATATATTTT
-	TRBV9	-	TRBJ1-3	CASSVATPGGTVGNTIYF	TGTGCCAGCAGCGTAGCTACCCCAGGCGGTACTGTTGGAAACACCATATATTTT
-	TRBV18	few	TRBJ1-2	CASSPGPGGSGYTF	TGTGCCAGCTCACCGGGGCCTGGGGGTAGTGGCTACACCTTC
TRBD1	TRBV6-5	many	TRBJ2-7	CASSWAGTGIGEQYF	TGTGCCAGCAGTTGGGCCGGGACAGGTATCGGCGAGCAGTACTTC
-	TRBV12-5	few	TRBJ1-2	CASGLAGTGYTF	TGTGCTAGTGGTTTGGCAGGAACAGGCTACACCTTC
-	TRBV10-3	many	TRBJ2-7	CAISEPGREQYF	TGTGCCATCAGTGAACCAGGGCGCGAGCAGTACTTC
-	TRBV19	many	TRBJ2-2	CASHRNTGELFF	TGTGCCAGCCACCGAAACACCGGGGAGCTGTTTTTT
-	TRBV6-1	many	TRBJ1-1	CASSEWRETEAFF	TGTGCCAGCAGTGAATGGCGGGAAACTGAAGCTTTCTTT
-	TRBV30	-	TRBJ1-2	CAWSVGAPAAYGYTF	TGTGCCTGGAGTGTAGGGGCGCCCGCTGCTTATGGCTACACCTTC
-	TRBV6-5	-	TRBJ2-7	CASSSYRESYEQYF	TGTGCCAGCAGTTCCTACAGGGAGTCCTACGAGCAGTACTTC
-	TRBV19	many	TRBJ1-1	CASSGGASVNTEAFF	TGTGCCAGTAGTGGGGGGGCTTCCGTGAACACTGAAGCTTTCTTT
-	TRBV2	many	TRBJ2-5	CASRRGTRAEETQYF	TGTGCCAGCAGGCGCGGGACTCGAGCCGAAGAGACCCAGTACTTC
TRBD2	TRBV19	few	TRBJ2-7	CASSIAGSGSPADYEQYF	TGTGCCAGTAGTATAGCGGGTAGCGGGAGTCCAGCGGACTACGAGCAGTACTTC
-	TRBV4-3	-	TRBJ1-1	CASSQDLAVGNTEAFF	TGCGCCAGCAGCCAAGATCTGGCCGTGGGGAACACTGAAGCTTTCTTT
-	TRBV10-3	few	TRBJ2-5	CAISGTTPETQYF	TGTGCCATCAGTGGGACCACCCCAGAGACCCAGTACTTC
-	TRBV30	few	TRBJ2-7	CAWSVGGVRDEQYF	TGTGCCTGGAGTGTCGGGGGAGTACGCGACGAGCAGTACTTC
TRBD2	TRBV6-1	-	TRBJ2-7	CASSEAGGRLYEQHF	TGTGCCAGCAGTGAAGCTGGCGGGAGGCTCTACGAGCAGCACTTC
-	TRBV13	-	TRBJ2-6	CASSLWMGTGANVLTF	TGTGCCAGCAGCTTATGGATGGGGACTGGGGCCAACGTCCTGACTTTC
TRBD2	TRBV7-9	-	TRBJ2-5	CASRSTSGPQETQYF	TGTGCCAGCAGATCTACTAGCGGGCCACAAGAGACCCAGTACTTC
TRBD2	TRBV30	many	TRBJ2-7	CAWSDPGTSGRVVF	TGTGCCTGGAGTGACCCTGGGACTAGCGGGAGGGTCGTCTTC
TRBD2	TRBV4-2	few	TRBJ2-1	CASSPEGLGDNEQFF	TGTGCCAGCAGCCCCGAGGGACTAGGAGACAATGAGCAGTTCTTC
-	TRBV18	-	TRBJ1-1	CASSRGRHTEAFF	TGTGCCAGCTCGCGTGGGCGGCACACTGAAGCTTTCTTT
TRBD2	TRBV7-9	many	TRBJ2-7	CASSPGLAVNYEQYF	TGTGCCAGCAGCCCGGGACTAGCGGTTAACTACGAGCAGTACTTC
TRBD1	TRBV11-2	-	TRBJ1-2	CASSRDREWSYGYTF	TGTGCCAGCAGCCGGGACAGGGAATGGAGCTATGGCTACACCTTC
TRBD2	TRBV4-1	many	TRBJ2-5	CASSQDLAGVLQTQYF	TGCGCCAGCAGCCAAGATCTCGCGGGAGTATTACAGACCCAGTACTTC
-	TRBV30	-	TRBJ2-1	CAWSVASQAQEQFF	TGTGCCTGGAGTGTAGCATCTCAAGCGCAGGAGCAGTTCTTC